The rows below give T cell receptor beta chains drawn from one sample of a study of cytomegalovirus exposure and HLA in healthy donors. Sequencing used immunoSEQ multiplex PCR; TCRdb keeps in-frame clones, though not all of them. The sample lists tens of thousands of clones, approximately 67% occurring once. Sequenced material: PBMCs. Receptors originate from a young man in good health and CMV-seronegative. CDR3s include the opening cysteine and the closing phenylalanine or tryptophan. The order of the fields is D gene, J gene, clone size, CDR3 length, V gene, CDR3 DNA, CDR3 protein. A D gene is named only where the DNA matches it firmly. Size is omitted from some rows. Given values are once, few, many or a class for expanded clones.

>TRBD2|TRBJ2-1|-|16|TRBV11-2
TGTGCCAGCAGCTTGGATAGCGGGAGTTTCTACAATGAGCAGTTCTTC
CASSLDSGSFYNEQFF
>TRBD1|TRBJ2-7|-|15|TRBV6-5
TGTGCCAGCAGTTACTCCGCGCAGGGGGCCTACGAGCAGTACTTC
CASSYSAQGAYEQYF
>TRBD1|TRBJ2-1|-|16|TRBV5-1
TGCGCCAGCAGCACCGGACAGGGAATAGGCAAAAATGAGCAGTTCTTC
CASSTGQGIGKNEQFF
>TRBD2|TRBJ2-5|-|14|TRBV6-5
TGTGCCAGCAGTCTCGGACTAGCGAGTGAGACCCAGTACTTC
CASSLGLASETQYF
>TRBD2|TRBJ2-1|-|15|TRBV9
TGTGCCAGCAGCGCCACTAGCGGGAAGGTCAATGAGCAGTTCTTC
CASSATSGKVNEQFF
>TRBD1|TRBJ2-7|-|16|TRBV7-8
TGTGCCAGCAGCTCCCACGGACAGGGGGGATTTTACGAGCAGTACTTC
CASSSHGQGGFYEQYF
>TRBD2|TRBJ2-7|few|15|TRBV7-9
TGTGCCAGCAGCTATGGACTAGTGGGGTCCTACGAGCAGTACTTC
CASSYGLVGSYEQYF
>TRBD1|TRBJ1-1|-|15|TRBV5-4
TGTGCCAGCAGCTTGATTGGACAGGGGGCCTATGAAGCTTTCTTT
CASSLIGQGAYEAFF
>-|TRBJ2-5|once|17|TRBV5-1
TGCGCCAGCAGCTTTCTAGCCGTTTTAACGGGCCAAGAGACCCAGTACTTC
CASSFLAVLTGQETQYF
>-|TRBJ1-4|-|15|TRBV21-1
TGTGCCAGCAGCAAAGATGGGGCTGTGGACGAAAAACTGTTTTTT
CASSKDGAVDEKLFF
>TRBD2|TRBJ2-1|-|15|TRBV18
TGTGCCAGCTCACCCTGGACTAGCGAGGACAATGAGCAGTTCTTC
CASSPWTSEDNEQFF
>-|TRBJ1-1|few|15|TRBV7-9
TGTGCCAGCAGCCCAGATGAAATGCCGGGGACTGAAGCTTTCTTT
CASSPDEMPGTEAFF
>TRBD1|TRBJ2-7|-|13|TRBV10-1
TGCGCCGTAGTTGACAGGGGGGCCTACGAGCAGTACTTC
CAVVDRGAYEQYF
>-|TRBJ2-2|-|11|TRBV7-9
TGTGCCAGCACCCCTGGCCGGGAGCTGTTTTTT
CASTPGRELFF
>TRBD1|TRBJ2-5|-|15|TRBV5-1
TGCGCCAGCAGTACTGGGACAGGGATGATGGAGACCCAGTACTTC
CASSTGTGMMETQYF
>-|TRBJ2-1|medium-sized|14|TRBV6-4
TGTGCCAGCAGTGACTCACTAGAAAACAATGAGCAGTTCTTC
CASSDSLENNEQFF
>-|TRBJ2-5|few|16|TRBV4-2
TGTGCCAGCAGCCAAGAACCACTCACAGGGAAGGAGACCCAGTACTTC
CASSQEPLTGKETQYF
>TRBD1|TRBJ2-2|-|15|TRBV6-5
TGTGCCAGCAGCTTAGGACAGGGGGTCGCCGGGGAGCTGTTTTTT
CASSLGQGVAGELFF
>TRBD1|TRBJ2-3|-|16|TRBV5-1
TGCGCCAGCAGCTTGGCCGTCAAGGGGGCCACAGATACGCAGTATTTT
CASSLAVKGATDTQYF
>TRBD2|TRBJ2-1|-|15|TRBV5-4
TGTGCCAGCAGTTTCCCGGGGGTAGCGGGGAATGAGCAGTTCTTC
CASSFPGVAGNEQFF
>TRBD1|TRBJ1-4|few|13|TRBV30
TGTGCCCAACAGGGACAGACGGGTGAAAAACTGTTTTTT
CAQQGQTGEKLFF
>TRBD1|TRBJ2-7|-|15|TRBV19
TGTGCCAGTAAACTCGGGACAGGGAAAGGCTACGAGCAGTACTTC
CASKLGTGKGYEQYF
>TRBD1|TRBJ2-2|-|15|TRBV2
TGTGCCAGCAGGGCTATGACAGGGTGGGCCGGGGAGCTGTTTTTT
CASRAMTGWAGELFF
>-|TRBJ2-2|-|14|TRBV6-4
TGTGCCAGCAGTGACCGTCCAGGCTCGAGGGAGCTGTTTTTT
CASSDRPGSRELFF
>-|TRBJ1-3|once|17|TRBV5-1
TGCGCCAGCAGCTTGGCCGACCCTGGGCGCTCTGGAAACACCATATATTTT
CASSLADPGRSGNTIYF
>TRBD2|TRBJ2-1|few|17|TRBV10-3
TGTGCCATCAGTGAGCGGGTAACTAGCGGGGAACACAATGAGCAGTTCTTC
CAISERVTSGEHNEQFF
>TRBD2|TRBJ2-1|-|15|TRBV11-2
TGTGCCAGCAGCACACTAGCGGGAAGGAACAATGAGCAGTTCTTC
CASSTLAGRNNEQFF
>TRBD2|TRBJ2-7|-|18|TRBV30
TGTGCCTGGAGTGTACTTTCCCTAGCGGGAGGGCCTCGCTACGAGCAGTACTTC
CAWSVLSLAGGPRYEQYF
>TRBD1|TRBJ1-5|once|13|TRBV7-2
TGTGCCAGCAGCCCCAGACAGGGCCAGCCCCAGCATTTT
CASSPRQGQPQHF
>-|TRBJ2-5|-|13|TRBV30
TGTGCCTGGAGTTCGGGACTCAGAGAGACCCAGTACTTC
CAWSSGLRETQYF
>-|TRBJ1-1|once|13|TRBV30
TGTGCCTGGAGTAAATGGGCGGGGGCTGAAGCTTTCTTT
CAWSKWAGAEAFF
>-|TRBJ2-2|-|13|TRBV19
TGTGCCAGTAGTACCCTGAACACCGGGGAGCTGTTTTTT
CASSTLNTGELFF
>TRBD2|TRBJ2-3|-|18|TRBV7-8
TGTGCCAGCAGCGGGGTTGGCGGGGGGTCCCCCGGGGCAGATACGCAGTATTTT
CASSGVGGGSPGADTQYF
>TRBD2|TRBJ2-7|-|13|TRBV6-1
TGTGCCGGCGGCGGGGGGGCCGCCTACGAGCAGTACTTC
CAGGGGAAYEQYF
>TRBD1|TRBJ1-2|few|15|TRBV11-3
TGTGCCAGCAGCTTTTATCTTGACAGGGAATATGGCTACACCTTC
CASSFYLDREYGYTF
>TRBD1|TRBJ1-2|-|13|TRBV29-1
TGCAGCGTTGAAATTGGACAGGGCTTTGGCTACACCTTC
CSVEIGQGFGYTF
>TRBD2|TRBJ2-1|-|19|TRBV4-2
TGTGCCAGCAGCCAACCCTCCGGGCGGGAGGGCCTTCGATACAATGAGCAGTTCTTC
CASSQPSGREGLRYNEQFF
>-|TRBJ1-1|-|18|TRBV7-8
TGTGCCAGCAGCTTAAGGGTCTGGAGGGGATCGGAGAACACTGAAGCTTTCTTT
CASSLRVWRGSENTEAFF
>TRBD1|TRBJ2-7|-|14|TRBV5-1
TGCGCCAGCAGCCTGACAGGGGGCCAAAACGAGCAGTACTTC
CASSLTGGQNEQYF
>TRBD1|TRBJ2-3|-|14|TRBV29-1
TGCAGCGCCGAGACAGGGAAGAACAGAAATACGCAGTATTTT
CSAETGKNRNTQYF
>TRBD1|TRBJ1-4|-|14|TRBV5-5
TGTGCCAGCAGCTTAGACAGGGGATATGAAAAACTGTTTTTT
CASSLDRGYEKLFF
>-|TRBJ2-7|once|17|TRBV4-1
TGCGCCAGCAGCCAAGACCCCCTTCCGGGAGAATATTACGAGCAGTACTTC
CASSQDPLPGEYYEQYF
>TRBD1|TRBJ2-1|-|17|TRBV27
TGTGCCAGCAGTTTAAGGGGGACAGCGACATCCTACAATGAGCAGTTCTTC
CASSLRGTATSYNEQFF
>-|TRBJ2-1|-|15|TRBV6-1
TGTGCCAGCAGTGAGGACAGATCTCGTAGTGGCGAGCAGTTCTTC
CASSEDRSRSGEQFF
>-|TRBJ2-3|few|16|TRBV5-4
TGTGCCAGCAGCTCTAACCTTCGGGGGAGCACAGATACGCAGTATTTT
CASSSNLRGSTDTQYF
>-|TRBJ1-1|-|15|TRBV11-2
TGTGCCAGCAGCGGACTAGGCCCAATGAACACTGAAGCTTTCTTT
CASSGLGPMNTEAFF
>-|TRBJ1-3|-|14|TRBV2
TGTGCCAGCAGTGAGCAGGACAGTCGAAACACCATATATTTT
CASSEQDSRNTIYF
>-|TRBJ2-7|-|13|TRBV5-1
TGCGCCAGCAGCCAACCGAGTTCGTACGAGCAGTACTTC
CASSQPSSYEQYF
>-|TRBJ2-1|-|15|TRBV11-2
TGTGCCAGCAGCCTAAACCTAGGGGGAGTAGGAGAGCAGTTCTTC
CASSLNLGGVGEQFF
>-|TRBJ2-7|once|14|TRBV4-2
TGTGCCAGCAGCCATCCGGGGGATAACTACGAGCAGTACTTC
CASSHPGDNYEQYF
>TRBD2|TRBJ2-1|-|18|TRBV19
TGTGCCAGTAGTGGGGGTCGACTAGCGGGGGGTTCCTACAATGAGCAGTTCTTC
CASSGGRLAGGSYNEQFF
>-|TRBJ1-5|-|13|TRBV6-5
TGTGCCAGCAGTTACGAACCCGGGAAACCCCAGCATTTT
CASSYEPGKPQHF
>-|TRBJ2-7|-|15|TRBV4-1
TGCGCCAGCAGCCAAGCGACAGGCTTCTCCTACGAGCAGTACTTC
CASSQATGFSYEQYF
>-|TRBJ2-2|-|11|TRBV5-1
TGCGCCAGCAGGGAGGCCGGGGAGCTGTTTTTT
CASREAGELFF
>TRBD2|TRBJ2-5|once|15|TRBV6-6
TGTGCCAGCAGTTGGACTAGCGGGAACCAAGAGACCCAGTACTTC
CASSWTSGNQETQYF
>TRBD2|TRBJ2-5|-|17|TRBV15
TGTGCCACCAGCAGCGAACCTAGCGGGAGGGCAGTGGAGACCCAGTACTTC
CATSSEPSGRAVETQYF
>TRBD2|TRBJ2-5|-|16|TRBV27
TGTGCCAGCAGTTGGGGGACTAGCGGGAGCGCGGAGACCCAGTACTTC
CASSWGTSGSAETQYF
>TRBD1|TRBJ2-2|-|14|TRBV5-6
TGTGCCAGCAGCTTGGTCCCAGGGGGCGGGGAGCTGTTTTTT
CASSLVPGGGELFF